The 28 T cell receptor beta chains below were found in one sample sequenced in a study of blood T cell repertoires in COVID-19. The data were produced by immunoSEQ multiplex PCR, yet TCRdb's version contains in-frame clones alone and is incomplete. The table has approximately 260,000 clones, under 90% seen once. Sequencing used peripheral blood. The receptors were sampled from a man in his forties or fifties with acute or convalescent COVID-19.

Comments on this clone: Distinct nucleotide sequences in the sample also encode this CDR3. The rearrangement joins TRBV10-1 to TRBJ2-2; 8 nucleotides line up with TRBD2. V shed 6 bases, J shed 5 bases, and the junction held 2 bases outside the gene matches. The CDR3 extends over 13 amino acids. Germline loops: CDR1 WNHNN, CDR2 SYGVQD (reference sequence). CDR3 amino acids: CASSGGGTGELFF. The CDR3 region has the DNA TGCGCCAGCAGCGGGGGGGGTACCGGGGAGCTGTTTTTT.

The rearrangement links TRBV7-3 to TRBJ2-1; 7 bases map to TRBD2. From germline, CDR1 is SGHTA and CDR2 FQGTGA. The CDR3 spans 15 residues. Trimming took 1 base from V and 2 from J; bases not matched to a gene: 2. CDR3 sequence reads: CASSLMAGAYNEQFF. The DNA for the CDR3 is TGTGCCAGCAGCTTAATGGCGGGGGCCTACAATGAGCAGTTCTTC.

The chain couples TRBV4-1 to TRBJ1-5, with 10 nucleotides matching TRBD1. The germline gives CDR1 MGHRA, CDR2 YSYEKL. The CDR3 length is 15 residues. Trimming took 3 bases from V and 5 from J; bases not matched to a gene: 4. The CDR3, as DNA: TGCGCCAGCAGCCACCCGGGACAGGGGCATCAGCCCCAGCATTTT. Translated, it gives CASSHPGQGHQPQHF.

This rearrangement joins TRBV19 to TRBJ2-7; 7 nucleotides align to TRBD1. The CDR3 contains 13 residues. Germline CDR1 is LNHDA and CDR2 is SQIVND (reference sequence). J lost 7 bases, V lost 7 bases, and 10 bases had no gene match. The CDR3 loop reads CASKTGNSGEQYF. CDR3 DNA sequence: TGTGCCAGTAAGACAGGGAATTCGGGGGAGCAGTACTTC.

This clone was recorded once. The rearrangement uses TRBV5-1 and TRBJ2-1; no firm D call. This CDR3 is 11 amino acids long. V lost 2 bases and J lost 9, with 6 bases in between. Germline CDR1 and CDR2: SGHRS and YFSETQ. The DNA for the CDR3 is TGCGCCAGCAGCTTTCAGGCTGAGCAGTTCTTC. Protein: CASSFQAEQFF.

This chain joins TRBV24-1 and TRBJ2-7; 7 bases align to TRBD2. V was clipped by 5 bases and J by 5 bases; unmatched bases: 2. The CDR3 length is 12 residues. Looked up from germline, CDR1 is KGHDR and CDR2 is SFDVKD. The CDR3 DNA reads as TGTGCCACCAGTGCGGGGGGACACGAGCAGTACTTC. Amino acid sequence: CATSAGGHEQYF.

The chain employs TRBV27 and TRBJ1-1; perhaps TRBD1 as D (5 bases). Germline V lookup: CDR1 MNHEY, CDR2 SMNVEV (reference sequence). The CDR3 is 13 residues long. With 6 bases removed from V and 0 bases from J, the gap between germline ends came to 8 bases. CDR3 protein: CASRPTVNTEAFF. The CDR3 coding sequence is TGTGCCAGCAGGCCGACAGTGAACACTGAAGCTTTCTTT.

The genes are TRBV2 and TRBJ2-7; 9 nucleotides agree with TRBD1. V lost 2 bases and J lost 5; bases outside the gene matches: 7. CDR3 length: 15 residues. Germline V gene lookup returns CDR1 SNHLY and CDR2 FYNNEI. The DNA of the CDR3 is TGTGCCAGCAGTGAACTAACAGGGGGCGGAAACGAGCAGTACTTC. This codes for CASSELTGGGNEQYF. The whole variable domain, remainder taken from reference TRBV2 and TRBJ2-7, is EPEVTQTPSHQVTQMGQEVILRCVPISNHLYFYWYRQILGQKVEFLVSFYNNEISEKSEIFDDQFSVERPDGSNFTLKIRSTKLEDSAMYFCASSELTGGGNEQYFGPGTRLTVT.

This sequence joins TRBV10-2 and TRBJ2-3; TRBD2 matches 8 bases. V lost 6 bases and J lost 5; bases outside the gene matches: 7. CDR1 and CDR2 (germline): WSHSY, SAAADI. The CDR3 sequence is 14 residues long. The CDR3 spells CASSPTSVRDTQYF. DNA of the CDR3: TGCGCCAGCAGCCCGACTAGCGTCCGAGATACGCAGTATTTT.

The V and J genes are TRBV5-1 and TRBJ2-1; 10 nucleotides agree with TRBD1. This CDR3 comprises 15 residues. Germline-derived CDR1 and CDR2 are SGHRS and YFSETQ. V shed 5 bases, J shed 1 base, and the junction held 3 bases outside the gene matches. The CDR3: CASSGTGESYNEQFF. In DNA form, the CDR3 reads TGCGCCAGCAGTGGGACAGGGGAGTCCTACAATGAGCAGTTCTTC.

The gene calls are TRBV7-9 and TRBJ2-2; 8 bases align to TRBD1. V lost 4 bases and J lost 3; bases outside the gene matches: 7. CDR3 length equals 16 residues. Germline CDR1 is SEHNR and CDR2 is FQNEAQ (reference sequence). The CDR3 reads CASSSKDRADTGELFF. The CDR3 DNA reads TGTGCCAGCAGCTCCAAGGACAGGGCGGACACCGGGGAGCTGTTTTTT.

In its sample, this clone was seen once. V is TRBV7-9 and J is TRBJ2-2; D is possibly TRBD1 (5 bases). The CDR3 has 14 amino acids. From germline, CDR1 is SEHNR and CDR2 FQNEAQ (reference sequence). The V and J ends lost 11 bases and 1 base respectively, with 14 bases between them. DNA of the CDR3: TGTGCCGCGACTGGAAGGGGGAACACCGGGGAGCTGTTTTTT. Amino acids: CAATGRGNTGELFF.

DNA for the CDR3: TGTGCCAGCAGCCAGCCTGGACAGGTTTACTACAATGAGCAGTTCTTC. Protein product: CASSQPGQVYYNEQFF. The V call is TRBV27, the J call TRBJ2-1; the match to TRBD1 covers 7 bases. The length of the CDR3 is 16 residues. Germline V gene data show CDR1 as MNHEY and CDR2 as SMNVEV (reference sequence). The J segment lost 3 bases and the V segment lost 6 bases, leaving 11 bases of the junction unmatched.

The chain carries TRBV15 and TRBJ2-2; 8 bases agree with TRBD2. The V gene's germline CDR1 is LNHNV and CDR2 YYDKDF (reference sequence). The CDR3 length is 16 residues. V shed 1 base and J 0 bases; nucleotides not matched to a gene: 1. The CDR3, as DNA: TGTGCCACCAGCAGAGGTAGCGGGGCGAACACCGGGGAGCTGTTTTTT. Amino acids: CATSRGSGANTGELFF.

V is TRBV30 and J is TRBJ2-1; 8 nucleotides match TRBD2. The CDR3 runs to 14 residues. From germline, CDR1 is GTSNPN and CDR2 SVGIG (reference sequence). V gave up 3 bases and J gave up 6 bases; unmatched junction bases: 7. CDR3 in amino acids: CAWSEGLGTNEQFF. For the CDR3, the DNA is TGTGCCTGGAGCGAGGGACTAGGAACCAATGAGCAGTTCTTC.

The V and J genes are TRBV30 and TRBJ2-2, with TRBD2 as a possible D gene (6 bases). Trimming took off 1 base at V and 6 bases at J, with 15 bases between the two ends. From germline, CDR1 is GTSNPN and CDR2 SVGIG (reference sequence). The CDR3 extends over 15 amino acids. CDR3 sequence (DNA): TGTGCCTGGAGTGAATTGGAGGGTAGCTCCGGGGAGCTGTTTTTT. It is translated as CAWSELEGSSGELFF.

The V and J genes are TRBV7-8 and TRBJ2-7, with D unresolved. V shed 5 bases and J shed 3 bases, with 8 bases lying between them. CDR1 is SGHVS and CDR2 is FQNEAQ in the germline V gene. This CDR3 spans 12 amino acids. The CDR3 loop is CASSLLLYEQYF. The CDR3 DNA reads as TGTGCCAGCAGCCTTCTTCTCTACGAGCAGTACTTC. Using reference TRBV7-8 and TRBJ2-7 for the parts outside the CDR3, the full variable domain is GAGVSQSPRYKVAKRGQDVALRCDPISGHVSLFWYQQALGQGPEFLTYFQNEAQLDKSGLPSDRFFAERPEGSVSTLKIQRTQQEDSAVYLCASSLLLYEQYFGPGTRLTVT.

The V call is TRBV18, the J call TRBJ1-6; maybe TRBD1 (5 bases). The germline CDR1 and CDR2 sequences are KGHSH and LQKENI. The CDR3 spans 14 residues. V gave up 9 bases and J gave up 8 bases, with 17 bases separating them. CDR3 sequence reads: CASSRERGDSPLHF. CDR3 bases: TGTGCCAGTTCCCGGGAGAGGGGTGATTCACCCCTCCACTTT.

The chain carries TRBV6-5 and TRBJ2-7; TRBD2 might be the D (6 bases). Germline V CDR1 and CDR2: MNHEY, SVGAGI. Trimming stripped 0 bases from V and 0 bases from J, with 9 bases between. This CDR3 spans 15 amino acids. The CDR3 region is CASSYSGGSSYEQYF. The CDR3 DNA sequence: TGTGCCAGCAGTTACTCAGGAGGGAGCTCCTACGAGCAGTACTTC.

The chain couples TRBV7-9 to TRBJ2-5; 8 bases fit TRBD2. The CDR3 runs to 14 residues. Germline trimming cut 4 bases from V and 5 bases from J; bases unmatched to any gene: 6. Germline CDR1 reads SEHNR; CDR2 reads FQNEAQ (reference sequence). The CDR3 nucleotides are TGTGCCAGCAGCTCCGGGACTAGGAGTGAGACCCAGTACTTC. Translating it yields CASSSGTRSETQYF.

The table lists this clone with a few counts. The CDR3 protein is CASTRTLAKNIQYF. The DNA for the CDR3 is TGCGCCAGCACACGGACATTAGCCAAAAACATTCAGTACTTC. The chain employs TRBV10-2 and TRBJ2-4; D possibly corresponds to TRBD1 (5 bases). The length of the CDR3 is 14 residues. Looked up from germline, CDR1 is WSHSY and CDR2 is SAAADI. Trimming took 7 bases from V and 0 from J, leaving 10 bases between them.

This chain connects TRBV7-9 to TRBJ2-3, with 9 bases that match TRBD2. The length of the CDR3 is 15 residues. V dropped 6 bases and J dropped 4; count of bases not matched to a gene: 8. Germline CDR1 SEHNR, CDR2 FQNEAQ (reference sequence). The CDR3 reads CASSIAGAGADTQYF. DNA of the CDR3: TGTGCCAGCAGTATAGCGGGGGCGGGGGCAGATACGCAGTATTTT.

The chain combines TRBV14 with TRBJ1-2, with D possibly TRBD1 on 5 matching bases. V lost 4 bases and J 1 base, leaving 16 bases between the germline ends. The CDR3 spans 16 residues. Germline V gene sequence: CDR1 SGHDN, CDR2 FVKESK. CDR3 in amino acids: CASSRLQGNLNYGYTF. CDR3 coding DNA: TGTGCCAGCAGCCGTCTCCAGGGTAACCTTAACTATGGCTACACCTTC.

The chain has TRBV5-1 and TRBJ1-4; 12 nucleotides match TRBD1. This CDR3 comprises 16 residues. The junction had 7 bases not matched to a gene; V was cut back by 3 bases and J by 7 bases. Germline V gene data show CDR1 as SGHRS and CDR2 as YFSETQ. CDR3 bases: TGCGCCAGCAGCTCATCCGGGACAGGGGGCGTTGAAAAACTGTTTTTT. Its translation: CASSSSGTGGVEKLFF.

The chain couples TRBV7-9 to TRBJ2-7; tentatively, D is TRBD2 (7 bases). Germline values: CDR1 SEHNR, CDR2 FQNEAQ (reference sequence). This CDR3 region has 15 residues. V lost 1 base, J lost 3 bases, and 13 bases lay in between. CDR3 sequence reads: CASSLVGGQDYEQYF. The CDR3 coding sequence is TGTGCCAGCAGCTTAGTGGGGGGGCAAGACTACGAGCAGTACTTC.

The V gene is TRBV27, the J gene TRBJ2-2, with 12 bases that match TRBD1. Trimming removed 6 bases from V and 6 bases from J; junction bases left unmatched: 5. Germline V lookup: CDR1 MNHEY, CDR2 SMNVEV (reference sequence). The CDR3 consists of 15 residues. The CDR3, as DNA: TGTGCCAGCAGGCCGGGACAGGGGGCCGCCGGGGAGCTGTTTTTT. Residues: CASRPGQGAAGELFF.

CDR3 region: CASSPRQYSGANVLTF. The CDR3 nucleotides read TGTGCCAGCAGCCCCCGACAGTACTCTGGGGCCAACGTCCTGACTTTC. This rearrangement joins TRBV9 to TRBJ2-6, with a weak D call TRBD1 (5 bases). The CDR3 sequence is 16 residues long. Trimming shortened V by 4 bases and J by 0 bases, and 11 bases separated the two germline ends. CDR1 is SGDLS and CDR2 is YYNGEE in the germline V gene.

The V call is TRBV19, the J call TRBJ1-2, with TRBD1 matching over 10 bases. Unmatched junction bases numbered 3, after V lost 3 bases and J lost 5 bases. The CDR3 extends over 14 amino acids. Germline values: CDR1 LNHDA, CDR2 SQIVND (reference sequence). In DNA form, the CDR3 reads TGTGCCAGTAGTATCTCGGACAGGGGGTATGGCTACACCTTC. It translates to CASSISDRGYGYTF.